These T cell receptor beta chains were read from a single sample in a study of OX40 agonist ivuxolimab in advanced cancers. Assay: immunoSEQ multiplex PCR; the TCRdb copy retains only in-frame clones and omits some. This sample has roughly 19,000 clones; 65% to 85% occur once, and the top ten carry less than 4%. Material: CD4+ or CD8+ T cells sorted from blood, obtained in a trial of the OX40 agonist ivuxolimab. These receptors originate from an adult with an advanced solid tumor such as melanoma, head and neck, liver or kidney cancer. Both conserved end residues are part of each CDR3. D genes are given only for firm matches. Only part of the rows carry a size: once, few, many, or a class if the clone is expanded.

D gene,clone size,J gene,V gene,CDR3 DNA,CDR3 protein
TRBD2,-,TRBJ2-5,TRBV5-1,TGCGCCAGCAGCCCGTGGGGCGGGAGGGCCGGGGAGACCCAGTACTTC,CASSPWGGRAGETQYF
-,-,TRBJ1-2,TRBV7-9,TGTGCCAGCAGCTCTTCGGGGAGAGGGGGCTACACCTTC,CASSSSGRGGYTF
-,few,TRBJ2-5,TRBV7-8,TGTGCCAGCAGCCTGGGGGTAACCCAAGAGACCCAGTACTTC,CASSLGVTQETQYF
-,few,TRBJ2-5,TRBV14,TGTGCCAGCGCCTCACTAGGGTGGGGGACCCAGTACTTC,CASASLGWGTQYF
-,-,TRBJ2-3,TRBV19,TGTGCCAGTAGTATAAGCTACGGCACAGATACGCAGTATTTT,CASSISYGTDTQYF
TRBD1,-,TRBJ1-2,TRBV2,TGTGCCAGCAGTGGTCGGGGACAGGGGCTCGGCTACACCTTC,CASSGRGQGLGYTF
-,-,TRBJ2-7,TRBV11-2,TGTGCCAGCAGCTTAGTATCGGGGACGGACCGCTACGAGCAGTACTTC,CASSLVSGTDRYEQYF
-,-,TRBJ2-3,TRBV7-8,TGTGCCAGCAGCCCGAGGGTCCTCACCACAGATACGCAGTATTTT,CASSPRVLTTDTQYF
TRBD2,-,TRBJ2-1,TRBV7-3,TGTGCCAGCAGCTTGGATTCTAGCGGGAGAAGGGATGAGCAGTTCTTC,CASSLDSSGRRDEQFF
TRBD2,-,TRBJ2-7,TRBV2,TGTGCCAGCAGGGGACTAGATGGGTCAATCTACGAGCAGTACTTC,CASRGLDGSIYEQYF